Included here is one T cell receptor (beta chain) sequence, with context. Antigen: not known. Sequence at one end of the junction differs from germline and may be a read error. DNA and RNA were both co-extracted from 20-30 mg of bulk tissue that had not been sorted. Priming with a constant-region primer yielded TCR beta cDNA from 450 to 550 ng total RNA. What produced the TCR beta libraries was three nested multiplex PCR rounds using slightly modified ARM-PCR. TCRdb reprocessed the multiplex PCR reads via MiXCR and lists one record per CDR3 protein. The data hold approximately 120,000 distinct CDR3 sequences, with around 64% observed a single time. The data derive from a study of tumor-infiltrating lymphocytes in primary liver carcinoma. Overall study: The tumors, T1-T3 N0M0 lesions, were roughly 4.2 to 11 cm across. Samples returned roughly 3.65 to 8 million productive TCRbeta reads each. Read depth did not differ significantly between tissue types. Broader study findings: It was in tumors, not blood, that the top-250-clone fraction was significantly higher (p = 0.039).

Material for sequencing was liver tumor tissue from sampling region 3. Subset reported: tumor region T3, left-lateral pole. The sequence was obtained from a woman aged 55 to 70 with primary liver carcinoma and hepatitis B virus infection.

Written as DNA, the CDR3 is TGTGCCAGCAGTCTCACGACCGGGACAATTTCCTACAAGCAGTACTTC. It yields the protein CASSLTTGTISYKQYF. This chain uses TRBV14 with TRBJ2-7; a possible D gene is TRBD1 (6 bases). Germline V gene lookup returns CDR1 SGHDN and CDR2 FVKESK. The CDR3 spans 16 residues.